Below, 8 T cell receptor beta chains from the same sample are listed, as sequenced in a study of T cell repertoires in cytomegalovirus infection. The antigens of these receptors remain unknown. TCRdb re-analysed the reads in MiXCR, keeping a single row per CDR3 protein. Of about 340,000 distinct CDR3 sequences listed, 25% to 35% are singletons. The starting material was cultured PBMCs, obtained from culture after CMV antigen stimulation. Every receptor here comes from a human donor in good health (CMV status not recorded). Some clones in this sample may be carry-over from other donors' samples.

In regard to this clonotype: The junction does not match germline at one end; this may be a read error. The chain carries TRBV5-3 and TRBJ1-1, with D hard to call. TRBV5-3 is filed as an ORF, its function uncertain. The CDR3 extends over 12 amino acids. CDR3 sequence: CASSYANTEAFF. In DNA, the CDR3 is TGTGCCAGCAGCTACGCGAACACTGAAGCTTTCTTT.

The CDR3 spells CASSEQAGGQETQYF. Written as DNA, the CDR3 is TGCGCCAGCAGTGAGCAAGCGGGGGGTCAAGAGACCCAGTACTTC. V usage is TRBV10-1 and J usage is TRBJ2-5; TRBD2 aligns across 9 bases. Trimming cost V 2 bases and J 2 bases; bases outside gene matches: 3. CDR1 and CDR2 (germline): WNHNN, SYGVQD (reference sequence). The CDR3 length is 15 residues.

This clonotype showed up many times. V and J are TRBV12-3 or TRBV12-4 and TRBJ2-1; D remains ambiguous. The germline V and J ends were trimmed by 3 bases and 8 bases, with 11 bases remaining between them. The length of the CDR3 is 13 residues. The CDR3 DNA reads TGTGCCAGCAGTTTCTACGGAAAGGATGAGCAGTTCTTC. This codes for CASSFYGKDEQFF.

This clonotype occurred many times. The chain uses TRBV7-3 and TRBJ2-7; D might be TRBD2 (5 bases). The V end lost 3 bases, the J end lost 6 bases, and 21 bases lay between the germline ends. CDR3 size: 16 residues. Germline V gene sequence: CDR1 SGHTA, CDR2 FQGTGA. CDR3 amino acids: CASSFVWRLNLGEQYF. The CDR3 DNA sequence: TGTGCCAGCAGCTTCGTCTGGAGGCTGAACTTGGGCGAGCAGTACTTC.

J is TRBJ1-2 and V is TRBV2; D remains unclear. Germline CDR1 reads SNHLY; CDR2 reads FYNNEI. The CDR3 has 14 amino acids. V lost 4 bases and J 5 bases, leaving 14 bases between the germline ends. The CDR3 bases are TGTGCCAGCAGTGTGGTACCAGGAGATTATGGCTACACCTTC. Encoded protein: CASSVVPGDYGYTF.

This clonotype was seen a handful of times. The V and J genes are TRBV6-5 and TRBJ1-1; a weak D match, TRBD1 (6 bases). The CDR3 is 14 amino acids. Germline-derived CDR1 and CDR2 are MNHEY and SVGAGI. Trimming cost V 2 bases and J 6 bases, with 13 bases left between them. The CDR3 is CASSYRSEGAEAFF. DNA of the CDR3: TGTGCCAGCAGTTACCGCTCGGAGGGGGCTGAAGCTTTCTTT.

This clonotype was seen only a few times. The V call is TRBV7-2, the J call TRBJ2-7; D is unclear. The CDR3 loop spans 16 amino acids. Trimming removed 4 bases at V and 2 bases at J, with 18 bases between. CDR1 is SGHTA, CDR2 FQGNSA, per germline. This chain's CDR3 is CASSSMTTGRAYEQYF. CDR3 coding DNA: TGTGCCAGCAGCTCTATGACCACGGGTAGGGCCTACGAGCAGTACTTC.

This clonotype was detected only a few times. The V gene is TRBV7-6, the J gene TRBJ2-5; a possible D gene is TRBD1 (6 bases). This CDR3 is built from 16 residues. V was pared by 2 bases and J by 4 bases, with 17 bases between. CDR1 is SGHVS, CDR2 FNYEAQ, per germline. The CDR3 DNA reads as TGTGCCAGCAGCTTAAGGGCCCCAGGGGAGAGAGAGACCCAGTACTTC. Residues: CASSLRAPGERETQYF.